This entry lists 28 T cell receptor beta chains sequenced from one sample in a study of OX40 agonist ivuxolimab in advanced cancers. Here immunoSEQ multiplex PCR was the method, and the copy in TCRdb shows in-frame clones only, minus some. The sample records roughly 81,000 clones, approximately 93% being singletons. Sequences were derived from CD4+ or CD8+ T cells sorted from blood, sampled in a trial of the OX40 agonist ivuxolimab. The receptors originated from an adult with an advanced solid tumor such as melanoma, head and neck, liver or kidney cancer.

This chain connects TRBV6-1 to TRBJ1-2, with D possibly TRBD1 on 5 matching bases. CDR1 MNHNS and CDR2 SASEGT come from the germline V gene. V was trimmed by 0 bases and J by 0 bases, leaving 8 bases between them. The CDR3 spans 15 residues. The CDR3 region has the DNA TGTGCCAGCAGTGAAGCAAGGGGATCTAACTATGGCTACACCTTC. Translated, it gives CASSEARGSNYGYTF.

The gene calls are TRBV5-1 and TRBJ2-6; tentative D call: TRBD2 (5 bases). Germline V gene data show CDR1 as SGHRS and CDR2 as YFSETQ. V lost 0 bases and J 0 bases, leaving 16 bases between the germline ends. This CDR3 comprises 19 residues. CDR3 bases: TGCGCCAGCAGCTTGGGGATCCCGGGGTATCGCTCTGGGGCCAACGTCCTGACTTTC. Translating it yields CASSLGIPGYRSGANVLTF.

The V call is TRBV2, the J call TRBJ2-7; 7 positions match TRBD2. CDR1 SNHLY and CDR2 FYNNEI come from the germline V gene. The CDR3 loop spans 15 amino acids. Trimming removed 5 bases from V and 2 bases from J; junction bases left unmatched: 9. The chain's CDR3 is CASSLFGGGPYEQYF. The DNA of the CDR3 is TGTGCCAGCAGTCTTTTTGGGGGAGGGCCCTACGAGCAGTACTTC.

This clone was seen just once. The gene calls are TRBV6-1 and TRBJ2-2; D may be TRBD2 (5 bases). The germline CDR1 and CDR2 sequences are MNHNS and SASEGT. V was pared by 6 bases and J by 8 bases, with 16 bases between. CDR3 size: 14 residues. The CDR3 reads CASSRGPKTGELFF. The CDR3 DNA reads TGTGCCAGCAGCCGCGGGCCCAAAACGGGGGAGCTGTTTTTT.

The chain links TRBV19 to TRBJ2-3; 8 bases fit TRBD1. The CDR3 covers 14 residues. In germline, CDR1 is LNHDA, CDR2 SQIVND (reference sequence). V lost 8 bases to trimming and J lost 1 base; unmatched junction nucleotides: 5. The DNA of the CDR3 is TGTGCCAGTGACGACAGGGGAGGCACAGATACGCAGTATTTT. Its protein is CASDDRGGTDTQYF.

CDR3 DNA sequence: TGTGCCAGCAGCCGTCCTACAGGGGGCCGGGGGTGGAATGAGCAGTTCTTC. Its translation: CASSRPTGGRGWNEQFF. V usage is TRBV5-8 and J usage is TRBJ2-1; the match to TRBD1 covers 9 bases. This CDR3 has 17 residues. Losses at the gene ends were 4 bases for V and 7 bases for J; bases not matched to a gene: 15. Per the germline V gene, CDR1 is SGHTS and CDR2 is YDEGEE.

This chain uses TRBV18 with TRBJ2-5; TRBD1 or TRBD2 may be the D gene (5 bases each). The CDR3 length is 12 residues. V gave up 4 bases and J gave up 2 bases, with 5 bases separating them. Germline V gene data show CDR1 as KGHSH and CDR2 as LQKENI. The CDR3 DNA sequence: TGTGCCAGCTCACGGGGGCAAGAGACCCAGTACTTC. Its translation: CASSRGQETQYF. The full variable domain, rest sourced from reference TRBV18 and TRBJ2-5, is NAGVMQNPRHLVRRRGQEARLRCSPMKGHSHVYWYRQLPEEGLKFMVYLQKENIIDESGMPKERFSAEFPKEGPSILRIQQVVRGDSAAYFCASSRGQETQYFGPGTRLLVL.

V and J are TRBV7-6 and TRBJ2-1; D may match TRBD1 or TRBD2 (5 bases each). The germline gives CDR1 SGHVS, CDR2 FNYEAQ. There are 13 residues in the CDR3. V gave up 6 bases and J gave up 5 bases, with 11 bases separating them. The CDR3 nucleotides are TGTGCCAGCAGTCACGGGACGAACAATGAGCAGTTCTTC. Protein: CASSHGTNNEQFF.

This clone was seen once. The V and J genes are TRBV7-3 and TRBJ2-1, with 11 bases lining up with TRBD2. This CDR3 is built from 16 residues. The germline gives CDR1 SGHTA, CDR2 FQGTGA. Trimming removed 5 bases from V and 7 bases from J; junction bases left unmatched: 10. CDR3 amino acids: CASSPGASGRWNEQFF. The CDR3, as DNA: TGTGCCAGCAGCCCTGGCGCTAGCGGGAGGTGGAATGAGCAGTTCTTC.

This chain uses TRBV5-1 with TRBJ1-4; the D is unclear. CDR3 length equals 15 residues. Germline-derived CDR1 and CDR2 are SGHRS and YFSETQ. Trimming shortened V by 4 bases and J by 8 bases, and 18 bases separated the two germline ends. The CDR3 sequence: CASSPSVDGVEKLFF. The DNA for the CDR3 is TGCGCCAGCAGCCCGTCTGTGGACGGCGTAGAAAAACTGTTTTTT.

The genes are TRBV11-2 and TRBJ2-1, with D perhaps assigned TRBD1 or TRBD2 (5 bases each). Germline V gene sequence: CDR1 SGHAT, CDR2 FQNNGV. V was pared by 5 bases and J by 2 bases, with 25 bases between. The CDR3 is 19 residues long. The CDR3 loop reads CASSDLYSLGTVPYNEQFF. CDR3 nucleotides: TGTGCCAGCAGCGACCTATATTCCCTGGGGACGGTACCCTACAATGAGCAGTTCTTC.

This chain uses TRBV11-2 with TRBJ2-4; the match to TRBD1 covers 9 bases. V trimming: 4 bases; J trimming: 8 bases; junction bases outside the gene matches: 15. This CDR3 is 17 amino acids long. Germline CDR1 is SGHAT and CDR2 is FQNNGV. The CDR3, as DNA: TGTGCCAGCAGCTCCTGGGGACAGGGACAGGGTATATACATTCAGTACTTC. Protein sequence: CASSSWGQGQGIYIQYF. Using reference TRBV11-2 and TRBJ2-4 for the parts outside the CDR3, the full variable domain is EAGVAQSPRYKIIEKRQSVAFWCNPISGHATLYWYQQILGQGPKLLIQFQNNGVVDDSQLPKDRFSAERLKGVDSTLKIQPAKLEDSAVYLCASSSWGQGQGIYIQYFGAGTRLSVL.

The chain has TRBV4-3 and TRBJ2-1; tentative D call: TRBD2 (5 bases). The CDR3 runs 16 residues. Trimming removed 4 bases at V and 2 bases at J, with 15 bases between. From germline, CDR1 is LGHNA and CDR2 YSLEER. The chain's CDR3 is CASSREGELAYNEQFF. The CDR3 DNA reads as TGCGCCAGCAGCCGAGAGGGAGAGCTAGCCTACAATGAGCAGTTCTTC.

The chain employs TRBV18 and TRBJ2-7; tentatively, D is TRBD1 (6 bases). There are 14 residues in the CDR3. In germline, CDR1 is KGHSH, CDR2 LQKENI. V shed 3 bases and J shed 6 bases, with 15 bases lying between them. CDR3 region: CASSPIGGGGEQYF. Written as DNA, the CDR3 is TGTGCCAGCTCACCTATAGGGGGTGGAGGCGAGCAGTACTTC.

The V gene is TRBV9, the J gene TRBJ1-2, with D uncertain. V was clipped by 0 bases and J by 3 bases, with 15 bases between them. From germline, CDR1 is SGDLS and CDR2 YYNGEE. CDR3 size: 16 residues. CDR3 protein: CASSVASGPPYYGYTF. The CDR3 region has the DNA TGTGCCAGCAGCGTAGCGTCAGGACCCCCTTACTATGGCTACACCTTC.

The chain recombines TRBV11-2 with TRBJ2-1, with D possibly matching TRBD2 (6 bases). The CDR3 is 17 residues long. Germline values: CDR1 SGHAT, CDR2 FQNNGV. Trimming removed 5 bases at V and 0 bases at J, with 17 bases between. CDR3 loop: CASSVSGAGNSYNEQFF. The CDR3 nucleotides read TGTGCCAGCAGCGTTAGTGGGGCGGGGAACTCCTACAATGAGCAGTTCTTC.

The DNA for the CDR3 is TGTGCCAGTAGTATTGAGGGACTCTACTACAATGAGCAGTTCTTC. This sequence encodes CASSIEGLYYNEQFF. The chain links TRBV19 to TRBJ2-1, with a possible D match to TRBD2 (6 bases). Per the germline V gene, CDR1 is LNHDA and CDR2 is SQIVND (reference sequence). The CDR3 is 15 amino acids. Trimming took 3 bases from V and 3 from J, leaving 12 bases between them.

V gene TRBV4-1 combines with J gene TRBJ2-3, with D hard to call. Looked up from germline, CDR1 is MGHRA and CDR2 is YSYEKL. CDR3 length: 12 residues. V dropped 4 bases and J dropped 1 base, with 3 bases sitting between them. Here the CDR3 DNA reads TGCGCCAGCAGCCTCGGCACAGATACGCAGTATTTT. Its protein is CASSLGTDTQYF.

This chain joins TRBV19 and TRBJ1-5; tentatively, D is TRBD1 (6 bases). The CDR3 has 14 amino acids. Germline CDR1 LNHDA, CDR2 SQIVND (reference sequence). V dropped 2 bases and J dropped 6 bases, with 11 bases sitting between them. This chain's CDR3 is CASSIWQGPQPQHF. The CDR3 nucleotides are TGTGCCAGTAGTATATGGCAGGGGCCTCAGCCCCAGCATTTT.

This sequence joins TRBV27 and TRBJ2-3; D call uncertain. CDR1 and CDR2 (germline): MNHEY, SMNVEV (reference sequence). V lost 4 bases and J lost 4, with 18 bases in between. The CDR3 is 16 residues long. Here the CDR3 DNA reads TGTGCCAGCAGTTCGCCTACCGCTCAGCTACCAGATACGCAGTATTTT. It is translated as CASSSPTAQLPDTQYF.

The chain carries TRBV28 and TRBJ2-2; D perhaps matches TRBD1 (5 bases). The CDR3 length is 17 residues. V was trimmed by 2 bases and J by 13 bases, leaving 26 bases between them. Germline lookup yields CDR1 MDHEN and CDR2 SYDVKM. CDR3 in amino acids: CASSLPPRTGNYGGLFF. The CDR3 nucleotides read TGTGCCAGCAGTTTACCCCCTCGCACAGGCAATTATGGTGGGCTGTTTTTT.

This clone was counted only a few times. This sequence joins TRBV4-2 and TRBJ2-5; D is unclear. CDR1 is LGHNA, CDR2 YNFKEQ, per germline. The CDR3 length is 14 residues. V lost 0 bases to trimming and J lost 5 bases, with 10 bases between them. CDR3 protein: CASSQERVGETQYF. CDR3 nucleotides: TGTGCCAGCAGCCAAGAAAGGGTGGGGGAGACCCAGTACTTC.

This clone has just one count. The V and J genes are TRBV5-1 and TRBJ2-1; D gene unclear. The CDR3 runs 18 residues. Germline V gene data show CDR1 as SGHRS and CDR2 as YFSETQ. V lost 0 bases and J 0 bases, leaving 16 bases between the germline ends. The CDR3 coding sequence is TGCGCCAGCAGCTTGGCAATGGCACTCCCCTCCTCCTACAATGAGCAGTTCTTC. It translates to CASSLAMALPSSYNEQFF.

This clone was detected once. The V and J genes are TRBV7-3 and TRBJ2-3, with D possibly being TRBD1 (6 bases). CDR1 is SGHTA and CDR2 is FQGTGA in the germline V gene. The CDR3 spans 16 residues. V was clipped by 2 bases and J by 2 bases, with 14 bases between them. The CDR3 is CASSLASGDPTDTQYF. The CDR3 DNA sequence: TGTGCCAGCAGCTTAGCGTCAGGGGACCCCACAGATACGCAGTATTTT.

This chain joins TRBV9 and TRBJ1-2; D is perhaps TRBD1 (5 bases). The V gene lost 4 bases and the J gene lost 7 bases, with 26 bases spanning the gap. This CDR3 spans 17 amino acids. The germline V gene encodes CDR1 SGDLS and CDR2 YYNGEE. The CDR3 coding sequence is TGTGCCAGCAGCTTTAACCGGGACTCCCTTCGGGCCTTTGGCTACACCTTC. This encodes CASSFNRDSLRAFGYTF. Full variable domain (missing parts from reference TRBV9 and TRBJ1-2): DSGVTQTPKHLITATGQRVTLRCSPRSGDLSVYWYQQSLDQGLQFLIQYYNGEERAKGNILERFSAQQFPDLHSELNLSSLELGDSALYFCASSFNRDSLRAFGYTFGSGTRLTVV.

The V and J genes are TRBV28 and TRBJ2-7; 10 positions match TRBD2. Trimming took 4 bases from V and 0 from J; bases not matched to a gene: 9. CDR1 MDHEN and CDR2 SYDVKM come from the germline V gene. This CDR3 contains 17 residues. The DNA of the CDR3 is TGTGCCAGCAGTTCTCGGACTAGCGGCTCTTTCTCCTACGAGCAGTACTTC. It codes for CASSSRTSGSFSYEQYF.

This clone was observed a single time. This sequence joins TRBV5-1 and TRBJ2-6; 8 bases line up with TRBD1. The V and J ends lost 1 base and 2 bases, in that order; junction bases with no gene match: 8. The germline V gene has CDR1 SGHRS and CDR2 YFSETQ. The CDR3 runs 18 residues. Here the CDR3 reads CASSLILVQGAGANVLTF. In DNA form, the CDR3 reads TGCGCCAGCAGCTTGATTTTGGTACAGGGGGCTGGGGCCAACGTCCTGACTTTC.

This chain uses TRBV2 with TRBJ2-7, with 8 bases aligning to TRBD1. There are 16 residues in the CDR3. From germline, CDR1 is SNHLY and CDR2 FYNNEI. Germline trimming cut 8 bases from V and 7 bases from J; bases unmatched to any gene: 19. In DNA, the CDR3 is TGTGCCAGCGCTTCCGGACAGGGTCATGAGTCTCGGGAGCAGTACTTC. It encodes CASASGQGHESREQYF.